A single T cell receptor beta chain is shown here with its context. Using its own MiXCR run on the RT-PCR reads, TCRdb lists one record per CDR3 protein. The sample consists of about 110,000 distinct CDR3 sequences, approximately 35% of them appearing once. This specimen belongs to a study of patients and donors after allogeneic stem cell transplantation. There are 14 residues in the CDR3. With 3 bases removed from V and 4 bases from J, the gap between germline ends came to 12 bases. The chain uses TRBV12-3 or TRBV12-4 and TRBJ1-1; D remains unclear. The sequenced sample consisted of blood, either unsorted or a sorted T cell fraction (not recorded which). The TCR comes from a human donor who was either an allogeneic HSCT recipient or a stem cell or donor lymphocyte infusion donor (not recorded which). It is not recorded whose cells these are; they may come from a transplant donor. This CDR3 reads CASSFSGAGTEAFF. The CDR3 bases are TGTGCCAGCAGTTTTTCGGGAGCTGGCACTGAAGCTTTCTTT.